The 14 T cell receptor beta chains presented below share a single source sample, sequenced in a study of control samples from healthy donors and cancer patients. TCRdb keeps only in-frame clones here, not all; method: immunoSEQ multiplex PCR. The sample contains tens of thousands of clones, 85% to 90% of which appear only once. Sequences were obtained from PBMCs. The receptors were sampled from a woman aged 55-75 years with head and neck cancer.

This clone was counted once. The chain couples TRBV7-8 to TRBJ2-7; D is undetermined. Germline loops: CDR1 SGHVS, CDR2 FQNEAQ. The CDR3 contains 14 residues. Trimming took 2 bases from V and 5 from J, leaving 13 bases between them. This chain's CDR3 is CASSLMGRLHEQYF. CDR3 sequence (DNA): TGTGCCAGCAGCTTAATGGGTCGTCTCCACGAGCAGTACTTC.

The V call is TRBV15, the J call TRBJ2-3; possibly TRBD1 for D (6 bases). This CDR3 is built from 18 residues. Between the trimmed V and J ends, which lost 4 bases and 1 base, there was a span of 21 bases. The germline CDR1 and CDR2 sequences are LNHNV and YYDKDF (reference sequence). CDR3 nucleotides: TGTGCCACCAGCAAACAAGTAACAGGGAGAGGGGGCACAGATACGCAGTATTTT. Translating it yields CATSKQVTGRGGTDTQYF.

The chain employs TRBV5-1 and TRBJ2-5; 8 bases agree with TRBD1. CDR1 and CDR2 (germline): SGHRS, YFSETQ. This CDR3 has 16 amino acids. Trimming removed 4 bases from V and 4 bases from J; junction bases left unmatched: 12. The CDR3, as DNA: TGCGCCAGCAGCCCGGAGGGCAGGGGGCTAAGAGAGACCCAGTACTTC. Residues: CASSPEGRGLRETQYF.

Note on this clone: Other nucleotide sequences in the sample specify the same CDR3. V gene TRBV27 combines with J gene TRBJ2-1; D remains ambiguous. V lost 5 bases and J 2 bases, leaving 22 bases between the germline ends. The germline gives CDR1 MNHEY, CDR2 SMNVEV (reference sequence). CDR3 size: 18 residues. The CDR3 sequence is CASSRPTGPSGPYNEQFF. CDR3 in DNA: TGTGCCAGCAGTCGCCCCACGGGTCCAAGTGGGCCCTACAATGAGCAGTTCTTC.

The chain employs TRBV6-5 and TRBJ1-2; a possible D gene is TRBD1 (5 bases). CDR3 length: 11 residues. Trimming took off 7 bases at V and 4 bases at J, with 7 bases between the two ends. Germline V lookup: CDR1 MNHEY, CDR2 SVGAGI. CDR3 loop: CASTGTYGYTF. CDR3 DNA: TGTGCCAGCACGGGGACCTATGGCTACACCTTC.

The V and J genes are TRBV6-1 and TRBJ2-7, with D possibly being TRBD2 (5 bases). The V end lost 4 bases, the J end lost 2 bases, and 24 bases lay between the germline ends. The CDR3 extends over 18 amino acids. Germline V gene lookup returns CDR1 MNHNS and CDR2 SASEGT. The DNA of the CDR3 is TGTGCCAGCAGTGTCGTTGCGGGCCTCGTAATTGGGACCTACGAGCAGTACTTC. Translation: CASSVVAGLVIGTYEQYF.

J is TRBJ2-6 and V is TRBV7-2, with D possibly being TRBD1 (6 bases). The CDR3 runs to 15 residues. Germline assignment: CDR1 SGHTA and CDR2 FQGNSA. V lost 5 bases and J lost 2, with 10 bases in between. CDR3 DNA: TGTGCCAGCAGCGATGGGGGCGCTGGGGCCAACGTCCTGACTTTC. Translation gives CASSDGGAGANVLTF.

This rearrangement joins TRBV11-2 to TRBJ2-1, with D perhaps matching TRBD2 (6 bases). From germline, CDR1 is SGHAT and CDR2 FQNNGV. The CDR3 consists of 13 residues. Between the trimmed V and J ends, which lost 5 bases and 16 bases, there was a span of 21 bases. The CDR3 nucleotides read TGTGCCAGCAGCCTGCGGGACCTCGCCGGTTCATTCTTC. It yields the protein CASSLRDLAGSFF.

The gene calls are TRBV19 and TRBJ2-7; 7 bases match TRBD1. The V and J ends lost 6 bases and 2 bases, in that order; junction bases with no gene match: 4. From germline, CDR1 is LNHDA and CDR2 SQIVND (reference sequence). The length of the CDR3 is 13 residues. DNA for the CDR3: TGTGCCAGTAGCGACAGGGAAGCCTACGAGCAGTACTTC. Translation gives CASSDREAYEQYF.

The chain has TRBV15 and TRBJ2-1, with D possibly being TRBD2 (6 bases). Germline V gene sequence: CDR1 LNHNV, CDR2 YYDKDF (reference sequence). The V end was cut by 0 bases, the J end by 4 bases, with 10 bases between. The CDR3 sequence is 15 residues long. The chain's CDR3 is CATSRETSRYNEQFF. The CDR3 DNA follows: TGTGCCACCAGCAGAGAAACTAGCAGATACAATGAGCAGTTCTTC.

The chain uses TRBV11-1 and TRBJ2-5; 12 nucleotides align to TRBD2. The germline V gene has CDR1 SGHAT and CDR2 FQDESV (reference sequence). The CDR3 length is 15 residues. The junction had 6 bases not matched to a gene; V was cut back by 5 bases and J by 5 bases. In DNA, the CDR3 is TGTGCCAGCAGCGCGCGACTAGCGGGAGTGGAGACCCAGTACTTC. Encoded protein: CASSARLAGVETQYF.

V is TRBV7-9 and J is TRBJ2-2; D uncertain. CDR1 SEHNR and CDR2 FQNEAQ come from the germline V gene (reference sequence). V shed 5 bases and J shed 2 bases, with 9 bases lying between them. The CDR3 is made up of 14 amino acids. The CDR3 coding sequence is TGTGCCAGCAGCCCCCGCCCCAACACCGGGGAGCTGTTTTTT. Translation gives CASSPRPNTGELFF.

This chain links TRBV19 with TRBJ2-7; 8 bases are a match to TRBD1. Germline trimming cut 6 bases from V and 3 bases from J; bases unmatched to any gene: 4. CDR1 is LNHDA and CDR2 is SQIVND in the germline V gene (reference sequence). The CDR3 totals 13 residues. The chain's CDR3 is CASSRQGFYEQYF. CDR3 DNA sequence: TGTGCCAGTAGCAGACAGGGGTTCTACGAGCAGTACTTC.

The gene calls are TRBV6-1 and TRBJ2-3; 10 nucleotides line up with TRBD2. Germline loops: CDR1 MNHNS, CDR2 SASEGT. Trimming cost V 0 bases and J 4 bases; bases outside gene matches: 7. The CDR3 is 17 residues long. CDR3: CASSEARTSGIADTQYF. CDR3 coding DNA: TGTGCCAGCAGTGAAGCTCGTACTAGCGGGATTGCAGATACGCAGTATTTT.